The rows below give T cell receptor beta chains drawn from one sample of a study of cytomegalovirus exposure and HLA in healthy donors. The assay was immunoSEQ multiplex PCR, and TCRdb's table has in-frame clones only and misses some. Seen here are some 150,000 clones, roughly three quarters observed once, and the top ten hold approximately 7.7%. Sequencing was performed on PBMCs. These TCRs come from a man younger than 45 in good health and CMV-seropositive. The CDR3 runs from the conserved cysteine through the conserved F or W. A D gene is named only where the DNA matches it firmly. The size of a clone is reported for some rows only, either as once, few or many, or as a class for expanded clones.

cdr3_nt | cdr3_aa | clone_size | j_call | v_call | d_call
TGTGCCAGCAGCAAATACCGGGACAGCCAAGAGACCCAGTACTTC | CASSKYRDSQETQYF | NA | TRBJ2-5 | TRBV28 | TRBD1
TGTGTCAGCAGGGACAGCTATAATGAAAAACTGTTTTTT | CVSRDSYNEKLFF | NA | TRBJ1-4 | TRBV2 | TRBD1
TGTGCCAGCACCCCCGGGAACAGAAAGCCCACTGAAGCTTTCTTT | CASTPGNRKPTEAFF | NA | TRBJ1-1 | TRBV6-4 | NA
TGTGCCAGCAGTGAATATCATAGCTCTGGGGCCAACGTCCTGACTTTC | CASSEYHSSGANVLTF | NA | TRBJ2-6 | TRBV25-1 | NA
TGTGCCAGCAGTTTGGGGCAGAGCCGAGATACCCAGTACTTC | CASSLGQSRDTQYF | once | TRBJ2-5 | TRBV28 | NA
TGTGCCAGCAGCCATATGACAGGGTCCCTCTCTGGAAACACCATATATTTT | CASSHMTGSLSGNTIYF | once | TRBJ1-3 | TRBV14 | TRBD1
TGTGCCACAGGGACAGGGGTCGAGACCCAGTACTTC | CATGTGVETQYF | NA | TRBJ2-5 | TRBV15 | TRBD1
TGTGCCAGCAGTTTCTCTAGCGGGGCCTACGAGCAGTACTTC | CASSFSSGAYEQYF | NA | TRBJ2-7 | TRBV27 | TRBD2
TGTGCCAGCAGCTTTGACAGCCCTTTCTCCTACGAGCAGTACTTC | CASSFDSPFSYEQYF | NA | TRBJ2-7 | TRBV7-2 | NA
TGTGCCAGCTCACTGGGACAGGGGGGATACTCCTACAATGAGCAGTTCTTC | CASSLGQGGYSYNEQFF | NA | TRBJ2-1 | TRBV18 | TRBD1
TGTGCCAGCAGCTTAGTGGAGAGAACCTACGAGCAGTACTTC | CASSLVERTYEQYF | NA | TRBJ2-7 | TRBV7-9 | NA
TGTGCCAGCATCAGGACAGGGAAGTCCGAGCAGTACTTC | CASIRTGKSEQYF | NA | TRBJ2-7 | TRBV28 | TRBD1
TGTGCCAGCAGGGGTAGCGGGACTAGCACAGATACGCAGTATTTT | CASRGSGTSTDTQYF | few | TRBJ2-3 | TRBV2 | TRBD2
TGTGCCAGCAGTTACGGGACAGGGAACTATGGCTACACCTTC | CASSYGTGNYGYTF | NA | TRBJ1-2 | TRBV6-5 | TRBD1
TGTGCCAGCAGCCAAGGAACAGTTAACAATCAGCCCCAGCATTTT | CASSQGTVNNQPQHF | NA | TRBJ1-5 | TRBV4-2 | NA
TGTGCCAGTAGTATAGTTCACAGGAGAAACAATGAGCAGTTCTTC | CASSIVHRRNNEQFF | once | TRBJ2-1 | TRBV19 | NA
TGTGCCTGGAGTCATGTTGGAAACACCATATATTTT | CAWSHVGNTIYF | NA | TRBJ1-3 | TRBV30 | NA
TGTGCCAGCAGCCCGGGACAGGGGGGCGAGCAGTACTTC | CASSPGQGGEQYF | NA | TRBJ2-7 | TRBV7-3 | TRBD1
TGTGCCAGCAGTTTTTCCGGGACTAGCGGCCTTGGGAATGAGCAGTTCTTC | CASSFSGTSGLGNEQFF | NA | TRBJ2-1 | TRBV27 | TRBD2
TGTGCTAGTGGCGCCCCCAGGGTACCCACTGAAGCTTTCTTT | CASGAPRVPTEAFF | NA | TRBJ1-1 | TRBV12-5 | NA
TGTGCCAGCAGCAGACCGGGACAGCTTTACGAGCAGTACTTC | CASSRPGQLYEQYF | NA | TRBJ2-7 | TRBV5-5 | TRBD1
TGTGCCAGCAGCCCTCATGGACTAGCGAGGGGAGATGAGCAGTTCTTC | CASSPHGLARGDEQFF | NA | TRBJ2-1 | TRBV9 | TRBD2
TGTGCCAGCAGTTTGAGGAGCTCCTACAATGAGCAGTTCTTC | CASSLRSSYNEQFF | NA | TRBJ2-1 | TRBV27 | NA
TGTGCCAGTAGTCTCCTCCCCCGGGTCCCTCAGCCCCAGCATTTT | CASSLLPRVPQPQHF | NA | TRBJ1-5 | TRBV19 | NA
TGTGCCAGCAGTTACCGTATACAGGGGGCGAGTACTGAAGCTTTCTTT | CASSYRIQGASTEAFF | NA | TRBJ1-1 | TRBV6-6 | TRBD1
TGTGCCAGTAGTGCTTTGACAGGGGGTCGGTACGAGCAGTACTTC | CASSALTGGRYEQYF | NA | TRBJ2-7 | TRBV19 | TRBD1
TGTGCCAGTAGTATCGGTTACGGGGACGAGCAGTACTTC | CASSIGYGDEQYF | few | TRBJ2-7 | TRBV19 | NA
TGTGCCAGCAGTGTCGAAGGACTAGCGGGAGTAAAATGGGCCGGGGAGCTGTTTTTT | CASSVEGLAGVKWAGELFF | NA | TRBJ2-2 | TRBV6-1 | TRBD2
TGTGCCTGCCAGCGGATTTATAGCAATCAGCCCCAGCATTTT | CACQRIYSNQPQHF | NA | TRBJ1-5 | TRBV2 | NA
TGTGCCTGGAGCAGTTTGAATGAAAAACTGTTTTTT | CAWSSLNEKLFF | NA | TRBJ1-4 | TRBV30 | NA
TGCGCCAGCAGTGTGGATAGGACATCCTACAAGTTCTTC | CASSVDRTSYKFF | NA | TRBJ2-1 | TRBV10-1 | NA
TGTGCCAGCAGTTTAATGGTATCCCCGGGACAGCCCCAGCATTTT | CASSLMVSPGQPQHF | NA | TRBJ1-5 | TRBV27 | NA
TGTGCCAGTACACGGGACAGTCAAACATTCGGCGAGCAGTACTTC | CASTRDSQTFGEQYF | NA | TRBJ2-7 | TRBV6-6 | TRBD1
TGTGCCAGCAGCGTAGATTCTAGCGGGAGGGGGTACGAGCAGTACTTC | CASSVDSSGRGYEQYF | NA | TRBJ2-7 | TRBV9 | TRBD2
TGTGCCAGTACGAGGGCGGATGAGCAGTTCTTC | CASTRADEQFF | NA | TRBJ2-1 | TRBV19 | NA
TGTGCCACCAGCGGGACAGGACCAAATTCCTACGAGCAGTACTTC | CATSGTGPNSYEQYF | NA | TRBJ2-7 | TRBV15 | TRBD1
TGTGCCAGTAGGCTAGCGGATATTAGTGGAGATACGCAGTATTTT | CASRLADISGDTQYF | NA | TRBJ2-3 | TRBV19 | TRBD2
TGTGCCAGCAGCTGGCTTAGCGGGGGCGACAATGAGCAGTTCTTC | CASSWLSGGDNEQFF | NA | TRBJ2-1 | TRBV7-2 | TRBD2
TGTGCCAGCAGCACCGGACTCTCGGGGGAGACCCAGTACTTC | CASSTGLSGETQYF | NA | TRBJ2-5 | TRBV7-2 | NA
TGTGCCAGCAGTTTATCGGGGCGATCACCCCTCCACTTT | CASSLSGRSPLHF | NA | TRBJ1-6 | TRBV27 | NA
TGTGCCATCAGCGCAGGAGGGCAGGACCCATCTGGGGCCAACGTCCTGACTTTC | CAISAGGQDPSGANVLTF | NA | TRBJ2-6 | TRBV10-3 | NA
TGTGCCAGTAGCTTCCCGGGGGACACAGATACGCAGTATTTT | CASSFPGDTDTQYF | NA | TRBJ2-3 | TRBV19 | NA
TGTGCCAGCAGATTGACAGTTGAAGCTTTCTTT | CASRLTVEAFF | NA | TRBJ1-1 | TRBV2 | NA
TGTGCCAGCTCACCCTACAGGGGAGGAAATTCACCCCTCCACTTT | CASSPYRGGNSPLHF | NA | TRBJ1-6 | TRBV18 | TRBD1
TGTGCCAGCAGTGAGGCGACTACTGGGGCCAACGTCCTGACTTTC | CASSEATTGANVLTF | NA | TRBJ2-6 | TRBV6-4 | NA
TGTGCCAGCAGCCAGAGCGGGAGGGCCAAAGAGACCCAGTACTTC | CASSQSGRAKETQYF | NA | TRBJ2-5 | TRBV14 | TRBD2
TGTGCCAGCAGCCCCCCGACAGGATACAATGAGCAGTTCTTC | CASSPPTGYNEQFF | NA | TRBJ2-1 | TRBV28 | NA